This T cell receptor (beta chain) was recovered during a study of blood T cells in healthy people across ages. This clonotype was detected only a few times. In germline, CDR1 is MNHEY, CDR2 SMNVEV (reference sequence). The CDR3 is 13 residues long. V was trimmed by 5 bases and J by 11 bases, leaving 18 bases between them. Through a sample-barcoded 5' primer and a J-beta primer mix, a second PCR was run for about 6 to 11 cycles. Template switching added a 12-random-nucleotide identifier to every cDNA molecule. In TCRdb, the 5' RACE reads were re-called with MiXCR into one record per CDR3 protein. The table includes about 1.5 million distinct CDR3 sequences, approximately 43% detected once.

The source material was blood. This clonotype was obtained from a woman in her late teens or twenties in good health. The chain combines TRBV27 with TRBJ2-5; D perhaps matches TRBD1 (5 bases). Written as DNA, the CDR3 is TGTGCCAGCAGTCCACAGGCAGGCAATGAGCAGTACTTC. Residues: CASSPQAGNEQYF.